Shown below are 2 T cell receptor beta chains from a single sample sequenced in a study of cytomegalovirus exposure and HLA in healthy donors. Sequenced by immunoSEQ multiplex PCR; TCRdb stores in-frame clones only, minus some. The sample lists some 150,000 clones; 80% to 95% were seen once. The sequenced sample was PBMCs. The receptors come from a man aged 18 to 29 in good health and CMV-seronegative.

The chain employs TRBV30 and TRBJ1-1; 8 bases map to TRBD1. This CDR3 spans 15 amino acids. In germline, CDR1 is GTSNPN, CDR2 SVGIG (reference sequence). V trimming: 5 bases; J trimming: 1 base; junction bases outside the gene matches: 9. The CDR3 region is CAWDPWTGKNTEAFF. Written as DNA, the CDR3 is TGTGCCTGGGACCCTTGGACAGGGAAGAACACTGAAGCTTTCTTT.

The chain couples TRBV5-1 to TRBJ2-1, with TRBD2 matching 7 bases. The V and J ends lost 2 bases and 6 bases, in that order; junction bases with no gene match: 5. The CDR3 covers 14 residues. CDR1 and CDR2 from the germline V gene are SGHRS and YFSETQ. CDR3 nucleotides: TGCGCCAGCAGCTTTGGGGACTACAGCAATGAGCAGTTCTTC. Protein sequence: CASSFGDYSNEQFF.